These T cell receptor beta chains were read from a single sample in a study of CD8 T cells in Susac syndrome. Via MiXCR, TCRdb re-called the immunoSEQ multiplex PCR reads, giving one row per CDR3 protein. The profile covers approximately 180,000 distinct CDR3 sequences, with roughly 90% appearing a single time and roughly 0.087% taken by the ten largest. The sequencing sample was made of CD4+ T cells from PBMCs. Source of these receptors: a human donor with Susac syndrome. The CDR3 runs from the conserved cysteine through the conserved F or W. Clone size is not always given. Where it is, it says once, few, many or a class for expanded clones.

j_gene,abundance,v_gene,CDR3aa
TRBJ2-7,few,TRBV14,CASRVSGSSYEQYF
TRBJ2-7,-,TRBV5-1,CASSSIAGGNEQYF
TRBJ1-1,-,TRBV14,CASSHRRDRVSEAFF
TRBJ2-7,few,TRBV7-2,CASSRGRTSYEQYF
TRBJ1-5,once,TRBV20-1,CSASDSNQPQHF
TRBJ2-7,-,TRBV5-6,CASSNDAGGTGEQYF
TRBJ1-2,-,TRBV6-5,CASSQRQGAGTYTF
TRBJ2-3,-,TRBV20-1,CSAKQYKPDTQYF
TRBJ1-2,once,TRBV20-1,CSAATPNYGHTF
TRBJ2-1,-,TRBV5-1,CASSDRANEQFF
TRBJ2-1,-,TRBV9,CASSVGVGKHNEQFF
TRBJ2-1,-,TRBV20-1,CSAHWEGGGPFNEQFF
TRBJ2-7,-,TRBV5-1,CASSLDSTYEQYF
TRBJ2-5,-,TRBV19,CASSPRTSPGGGETQYF
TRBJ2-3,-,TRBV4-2,CASSQETPGTSTDTQYF
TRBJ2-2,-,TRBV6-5,CASSLDSPNTGELFF
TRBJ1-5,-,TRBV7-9,CASSPSRGSNQPQHF